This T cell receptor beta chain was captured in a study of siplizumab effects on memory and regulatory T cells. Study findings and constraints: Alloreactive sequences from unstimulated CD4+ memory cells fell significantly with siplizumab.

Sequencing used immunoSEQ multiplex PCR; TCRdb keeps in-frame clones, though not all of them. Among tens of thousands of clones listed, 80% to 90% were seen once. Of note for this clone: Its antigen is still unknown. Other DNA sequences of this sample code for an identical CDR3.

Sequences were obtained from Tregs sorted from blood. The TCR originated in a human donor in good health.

The CDR3 region is CASSLRSTDTQYF. The CDR3 DNA reads as TGTGCCAGCAGCTTAAGGAGCACAGATACGCAGTATTTT. The chain is built from TRBV11-3 and TRBJ2-3; D remains unclear. V was pared by 2 bases and J by 0 bases, with 3 bases between. CDR1 and CDR2 from the germline V gene are SGHNT and YENEEA. CDR3 length: 13 amino acids.